These 25 T cell receptor beta chains share one sample of origin, sequenced in a study of cytomegalovirus exposure and HLA in healthy donors. TCRdb's table, derived via immunoSEQ multiplex PCR, lists solely in-frame clones and lacks some. The table records 100,000 to 150,000 clones, 75% to 90% of them present only once. Sequenced: PBMCs. These receptor sequences come from a woman aged 18 to 35 in good health and CMV-seronegative.

The chain has TRBV19 and TRBJ1-1; 10 bases match TRBD1. The CDR3 is made up of 15 amino acids. Germline V gives CDR1 LNHDA, CDR2 SQIVND (reference sequence). The V gene end was trimmed by 6 bases and the J gene end by 3 bases; junction bases not matched to a gene: 7. CDR3 sequence: CASRRGTGAYTEAFF. In nucleotides, the CDR3 is TGTGCCAGTAGAAGAGGGACAGGGGCGTACACTGAAGCTTTCTTT.

The genes are TRBV5-1 and TRBJ1-1, with D perhaps TRBD1 (6 bases). The CDR3 sequence is 15 residues long. The V gene lost 4 bases and the J gene lost 4 bases, with 17 bases spanning the gap. CDR1 SGHRS and CDR2 YFSETQ come from the germline V gene. The CDR3 loop reads CASSPLGAVGTEAFF. For the CDR3, the DNA is TGCGCCAGCAGCCCATTGGGGGCTGTCGGCACTGAAGCTTTCTTT. Combining the CDR3 with reference TRBV5-1 and TRBJ1-1 gives the whole variable domain KAGVTQTPRYLIKTRGQQVTLSCSPISGHRSVSWYQQTPGQGLQFLFEYFSETQRNKGNFPGRFSGRQFSNSRSEMNVSTLELGDSALYLCASSPLGAVGTEAFFGQGTRLTVV.

This rearrangement joins TRBV5-1 to TRBJ1-1; the D is unclear. Germline CDR1 is SGHRS and CDR2 is YFSETQ. V was pared by 0 bases and J by 0 bases, with 6 bases between. CDR3 length equals 14 residues. The CDR3 DNA reads TGCGCCAGCAGCTTGGGGACTTTGAACACTGAAGCTTTCTTT. Residues: CASSLGTLNTEAFF.

The V call is TRBV6-5, the J call TRBJ1-4, with D possibly TRBD1 on 6 matching bases. Germline values: CDR1 MNHEY, CDR2 SVGAGI. This CDR3 has 14 residues. With 6 bases removed from V and 4 bases from J, the gap between germline ends came to 12 bases. As DNA, the CDR3 is TGTGCCAGCAGCAGGGGCTGGGATAATGAAAAACTGTTTTTT. Translated: CASSRGWDNEKLFF.

The V call is TRBV5-4, the J call TRBJ2-5; D uncertain. Per germline, CDR1 SGHNT and CDR2 YYREEE (reference sequence). The CDR3 loop spans 14 amino acids. Trimming pared 2 bases from V and 3 bases from J, leaving 11 bases between. The DNA for the CDR3 is TGTGCCAGCAGCTTAATCTCGTCGGAAGAGACCCAGTACTTC. As protein: CASSLISSEETQYF.

V gene TRBV19 combines with J gene TRBJ1-1, with D possibly TRBD1 on 5 matching bases. Germline loops: CDR1 LNHDA, CDR2 SQIVND (reference sequence). The ends were cut back, 4 bases at V and 4 bases at J, with 22 bases in the middle. The CDR3 spans 17 residues. CDR3 DNA: TGTGCCAGTAGTACGAAGAACAGGCTGATGCGCCGCACTGAAGCTTTCTTT. As protein: CASSTKNRLMRRTEAFF.

The chain employs TRBV29-1 and TRBJ1-3; 10 positions agree with TRBD1. The CDR3 consists of 13 residues. CDR1 is SQVTM and CDR2 is ANQGSEA in the germline V gene. V lost 3 bases and J lost 4; bases outside the gene matches: 0. CDR3 sequence (DNA): TGCAGCGTTGAGGGACAGGGGGGAAACACCATATATTTT. Translated, it gives CSVEGQGGNTIYF.

This chain connects TRBV5-1 to TRBJ1-1; perhaps TRBD1 as D (6 bases). CDR3 length: 14 amino acids. From germline, CDR1 is SGHRS and CDR2 YFSETQ. Trimming shortened V by 1 base and J by 7 bases, and 14 bases separated the two germline ends. DNA of the CDR3: TGCGCCAGCAGCTTGCAGGGGAGCGTTAGTGAAGCTTTCTTT. It encodes CASSLQGSVSEAFF.

The rearrangement uses TRBV5-4 and TRBJ2-1; D is perhaps TRBD2 (7 bases). The germline CDR1 and CDR2 sequences are SGHNT and YYREEE (reference sequence). The CDR3 sequence is 16 residues long. The V and J ends lost 4 bases and 0 bases respectively, with 14 bases between them. The CDR3 nucleotides are TGTGCCAGCAGCCCTGGGGGGGCCAGCTCCTACAATGAGCAGTTCTTC. As protein: CASSPGGASSYNEQFF. Full variable domain (outside the CDR3, taken from reference TRBV5-4 and TRBJ2-1): ETGVTQSPTHLIKTRGQQVTLRCSSQSGHNTVSWYQQALGQGPQFIFQYYREEENGRGNFPPRFSGLQFPNYSSELNVNALELDDSALYLCASSPGGASSYNEQFFGPGTRLTVL.

The chain employs TRBV6-6 and TRBJ2-1, with 8 bases identical to TRBD1. CDR1 is MNHNY, CDR2 SVGAGI, per germline (reference sequence). Trimming cost V 6 bases and J 12 bases; bases outside gene matches: 16. The length of the CDR3 is 15 residues. CDR3 amino acids: CASRTGQGPGTGQFF. CDR3 bases: TGTGCCAGCAGAACCGGACAGGGCCCAGGGACGGGGCAGTTCTTC.

The chain is built from TRBV18 and TRBJ2-7, with 8 bases aligning to TRBD1. The germline V gene encodes CDR1 KGHSH and CDR2 LQKENI. The CDR3 is made up of 16 amino acids. The V segment lost 2 bases and the J segment 1 base; nucleotides outside the gene matches: 7. The CDR3 region is CASSPSPGQGSYEQYF. In DNA form, the CDR3 reads TGTGCCAGCTCACCATCCCCCGGACAGGGTTCCTACGAGCAGTACTTC. Based on the CDR3 plus reference TRBV18 and TRBJ2-7, the full variable domain is NAGVMQNPRHLVRRRGQEARLRCSPMKGHSHVYWYRQLPEEGLKFMVYLQKENIIDESGMPKERFSAEFPKEGPSILRIQQVVRGDSAAYFCASSPSPGQGSYEQYFGPGTRLTVT.

The CDR3 DNA sequence: TGTGCCAGCAGCCGTGGCAGGGATACGCAGTATTTT. This sequence encodes CASSRGRDTQYF. The J gene is TRBJ2-3, the V gene TRBV11-2; D remains unclear. V was trimmed by 5 bases and J by 6 bases, leaving 9 bases between them. The CDR3 is 12 residues long. Germline lookup yields CDR1 SGHAT and CDR2 FQNNGV.

The chain uses TRBV5-1 and TRBJ1-1; 9 bases match TRBD1. CDR1 is SGHRS and CDR2 is YFSETQ in the germline V gene. J was trimmed by 5 bases and V by 4 bases; bases with no gene match: 6. The CDR3 covers 14 residues. The CDR3 DNA is TGCGCCAGCAGCAGTATGACAGGGGGTACTGAAGCTTTCTTT. Its translation is CASSSMTGGTEAFF.

J is TRBJ1-5 and V is TRBV18; 9 bases map to TRBD1. V lost 3 bases, J lost 7 bases, and 10 bases stayed unmatched. The CDR3 consists of 16 residues. The V gene's germline CDR1 is KGHSH and CDR2 LQKENI. In DNA form, the CDR3 reads TGTGCCAGCTCACCTGAGAGGGGACAGGGACGGCAGCCCCAGCATTTT. Its translation is CASSPERGQGRQPQHF.

The count of this clone is one. J is TRBJ1-6 and V is TRBV7-9, with 8 positions matching TRBD1. From germline, CDR1 is SEHNR and CDR2 FQNEAQ (reference sequence). Trimming removed 2 bases from V and 5 bases from J; junction bases left unmatched: 14. The CDR3 length is 19 residues. The CDR3 protein is CASSLKGVADREDNSPLHF. The CDR3 nucleotides read TGTGCCAGCAGCTTAAAGGGAGTAGCGGACAGGGAAGATAATTCACCCCTCCACTTT.

The chain carries TRBV5-1 and TRBJ1-1; 8 nucleotides line up with TRBD1. The CDR3 loop spans 14 amino acids. CDR1 SGHRS and CDR2 YFSETQ come from the germline V gene. V shed 3 bases, J shed 8 bases, and the junction held 9 bases outside the gene matches. This chain's CDR3 is CASSSQGAPTEAFF. In nucleotides, the CDR3 is TGCGCCAGCAGCTCCCAGGGGGCTCCAACAGAAGCTTTCTTT.

The chain employs TRBV7-9 and TRBJ1-6, with a possible D match to TRBD1 (5 bases). CDR3 length equals 13 residues. V gave up 5 bases and J gave up 8 bases, with 10 bases separating them. CDR1 and CDR2 from the germline V gene are SEHNR and FQNEAQ (reference sequence). Here the CDR3 reads CASSKQGDSPLHF. The CDR3 DNA is TGTGCCAGCAGCAAGCAGGGTGATTCACCCCTCCACTTT.

CDR3 in amino acids: CASSLASQGGEAFF. The CDR3 nucleotides read TGCGCCAGCAGCTTGGCGTCGCAGGGGGGTGAAGCTTTCTTT. The chain links TRBV5-1 to TRBJ1-1; TRBD1 matches 7 bases. CDR1 SGHRS and CDR2 YFSETQ come from the germline V gene. V shed 0 bases, J shed 7 bases, and the junction held 6 bases outside the gene matches. This CDR3 comprises 14 residues.

The rearrangement uses TRBV18 and TRBJ1-2; possibly TRBD1 for D (6 bases). The CDR3 totals 13 residues. CDR1 and CDR2 (germline): KGHSH, LQKENI. With 8 bases removed from V and 6 bases from J, the gap between germline ends came to 16 bases. CDR3 in amino acids: CASLRGGAHGYTF. The CDR3 DNA reads as TGTGCCAGCCTACGGGGGGGCGCCCATGGCTACACCTTC.

This rearrangement joins TRBV6-5 to TRBJ2-1; 15 bases are a match to TRBD2. V shed 2 bases and J 8 bases; nucleotides not matched to a gene: 4. CDR1 is MNHEY, CDR2 SVGAGI, per germline. CDR3 length: 16 amino acids. The CDR3 DNA reads as TGTGCCAGCAGTTACGGGACTAGCGGGGGGACCCATGAGCAGTTCTTC. This encodes CASSYGTSGGTHEQFF.

The chain uses TRBV5-1 and TRBJ1-2, with D possibly being TRBD1 (5 bases). CDR3 size: 15 residues. Germline CDR1 reads SGHRS; CDR2 reads YFSETQ. The germline V and J ends were trimmed by 0 bases and 3 bases, with 12 bases remaining between them. CDR3 sequence: CASSLGGAGDYGYTF. The CDR3, as DNA: TGCGCCAGCAGCTTGGGCGGGGCGGGGGACTATGGCTACACCTTC.

V is TRBV13 and J is TRBJ2-7; 7 bases are a match to TRBD2. V was clipped by 0 bases and J by 7 bases; unmatched bases: 0. Looked up from germline, CDR1 is PRHDT and CDR2 is FYEKMQ (reference sequence). The CDR3 runs to 12 residues. The chain's CDR3 is CASSLGSGEQYF. CDR3 nucleotides: TGTGCCAGCAGCTTAGGTAGCGGGGAGCAGTACTTC.

In its sample, this clone was seen a few times. This chain connects TRBV18 to TRBJ2-7; the match to TRBD1 covers 8 bases. This CDR3 comprises 13 residues. Germline V gives CDR1 KGHSH, CDR2 LQKENI. The V and J ends lost 6 bases and 5 bases, in that order; junction bases with no gene match: 6. The CDR3 DNA follows: TGTGCCAGCTCCCCGGACAGGGTCCACGAGCAGTACTTC. It specifies CASSPDRVHEQYF.

The V and J genes are TRBV6-5 and TRBJ2-2; no definite D call. The CDR3 extends over 15 amino acids. The germline CDR1 and CDR2 sequences are MNHEY and SVGAGI. V gave up 6 bases and J gave up 0 bases, with 11 bases separating them. Here the CDR3 reads CASSPRVANTGELFF. The CDR3, as DNA: TGTGCCAGCAGCCCTCGAGTCGCGAACACCGGGGAGCTGTTTTTT.

The chain employs TRBV4-1 and TRBJ1-3; 7 bases agree with TRBD1. The germline CDR1 and CDR2 sequences are MGHRA and YSYEKL. The CDR3 is 15 amino acids. Trimming cost V 4 bases and J 3 bases; bases outside gene matches: 6. The CDR3 DNA is TGCGCCAGCAGCCCGACAGGGAGCGTTGGAAACACCATATATTTT. It translates to CASSPTGSVGNTIYF.